The sequence of this TCR beta chain was determined in a study of patients and donors after allogeneic stem cell transplantation. Each CDR3 protein gets one entry after TCRdb re-called the RT-PCR reads with MiXCR. Here the sample spans more than 25,000 distinct CDR3 sequences, around 7.9% being singletons. V lost 1 base, J lost 4 bases, and 13 bases lay in between. This CDR3 region has 15 residues. Per germline, CDR1 SGHNT and CDR2 YENEEA. This clonotype was recorded a few times. This clonotype was sampled from a human donor who was either an allogeneic HSCT recipient or a stem cell or donor lymphocyte infusion donor (not recorded which). It is not recorded whose cells these are; they may come from a transplant donor. The rearrangement links TRBV11-3 to TRBJ1-1; maybe TRBD1 (5 bases). Sequenced material: blood, either unsorted or a sorted T cell fraction (not recorded which). The CDR3 bases are TGTGCCAGCAGCTTAGCCGGCGGAGGGGTCACTGAAGCTTTCTTT. Protein product: CASSLAGGGVTEAFF.